This T cell receptor (beta chain) was recorded in a study of cytomegalovirus exposure and HLA in healthy donors. At the level of the study: Early on, a data release was issued that held roughly 84 million unique TCRs from HLA-typed donors. Study-wide points: Highest at DRB1 and lowest at HLA-C, TCR association rates differed among HLA loci in a later analysis. Several V segments, TRBV6-2 and TRBV6-3 among them, could not be told apart and were dropped. Cytomegalovirus-associated TCR beta chains were listed, numbering roughly 150.

Comments on this clone: The antigen is undetermined.

PCR primers comprised 60 Vbeta and 13 Jbeta primers. Generated by immunoSEQ multiplex PCR, the TCRdb table keeps only in-frame clones and is missing some. Here the sample spans 95,000 to 150,000 clones, over 15% being singletons. This CDR3 is built from 16 residues. Germline assignment: CDR1 LGHNA and CDR2 YSLEER. Losses at the gene ends were 4 bases for V and 2 bases for J; bases not matched to a gene: 9. Material for sequencing was PBMCs. The chain carries TRBV4-3 and TRBJ2-3; TRBD1 matches at 7 bases. The receptor's source is a woman aged 18-35 years in good health and CMV-seronegative. The CDR3 bases are TGCGCCAGCAGCCGAAAAGTAGGGGGCGACACAGATACGCAGTATTTT. Its protein product is CASSRKVGGDTDTQYF.